These T cell receptor beta chains were read from a single sample in a study of post-analysis software for immune sequencing data. TCRdb re-called the PCR reads through MiXCR, storing one row per CDR3 protein. The table records 450,000 to 700,000 distinct CDR3 sequences, about 40% of them present only once. Sequenced: blood. The receptors were gathered from a girl aged 5 to 17 with multiple sclerosis. Each CDR3 is given with its conserved first and last residue. Fields, in order: clone size, J gene, D gene, V gene, CDR3 protein, CDR3 DNA. The D gene is left open where the match is weak. A clone size is listed for some rows: how often the clone was seen (once, few, many), or a class if it is expanded.

clone size: NA; J gene: TRBJ2-7; D gene: NA; V gene: TRBV28; CDR3 protein: CASRGTRDEQYF; CDR3 DNA: TGTGCCAGCAGGGGGACGAGGGACGAGCAGTACTTC
clone size: NA; J gene: TRBJ2-1; D gene: TRBD1; V gene: TRBV20-1; CDR3 protein: CSARGREYNEQFF; CDR3 DNA: TGCAGTGCAAGGGGGCGAGAATACAATGAGCAGTTCTTC
clone size: NA; J gene: TRBJ2-1; D gene: TRBD2; V gene: TRBV12-3/TRBV12-4; CDR3 protein: CASSFRLAGGYNEQFF; CDR3 DNA: TGTGCCAGCAGTTTTAGACTAGCGGGGGGGTACAATGAGCAGTTCTTC
clone size: few; J gene: TRBJ2-3; D gene: NA; V gene: TRBV7-6; CDR3 protein: CASSLGPGRTTDTQYF; CDR3 DNA: TGTGCCAGCAGCTTAGGGCCGGGTCGGACTACAGATACGCAGTATTTT
clone size: few; J gene: TRBJ2-7; D gene: TRBD1; V gene: TRBV5-1; CDR3 protein: CASSRPPGQSYEQYF; CDR3 DNA: TGCGCCAGCAGCCGTCCACCGGGACAGTCCTACGAGCAGTACTTC
clone size: NA; J gene: TRBJ2-1; D gene: NA; V gene: TRBV7-9; CDR3 protein: CASSLSLTPHEQFF; CDR3 DNA: TGTGCCAGCAGCCTCAGTTTGACTCCCCATGAGCAGTTCTTC
clone size: few; J gene: TRBJ1-1; D gene: NA; V gene: TRBV12-3/TRBV12-4; CDR3 protein: CASSFLGLSTEAFF; CDR3 DNA: TGTGCCAGCAGTTTCTTGGGGTTGAGCACTGAAGCTTTCTTT
clone size: NA; J gene: TRBJ2-3; D gene: TRBD2; V gene: TRBV10-2; CDR3 protein: CASSEEWGGSTDTQYF; CDR3 DNA: TGCGCCAGCAGTGAAGAATGGGGAGGGAGCACAGATACGCAGTATTTT
clone size: few; J gene: TRBJ1-1; D gene: NA; V gene: TRBV4-1; CDR3 protein: CASSQDRVNTEAFF; CDR3 DNA: TGCGCCAGCAGCCAAGACAGGGTGAACACTGAAGCTTTCTTT
clone size: few; J gene: TRBJ2-7; D gene: TRBD1; V gene: TRBV29-1; CDR3 protein: CSVAPGQGVYEQYF; CDR3 DNA: TGCAGCGTTGCCCCGGGACAGGGGGTCTACGAGCAGTACTTC
clone size: NA; J gene: TRBJ1-2; D gene: NA; V gene: TRBV20-1; CDR3 protein: CSVGPPSGPTKVLEYYGYTF; CDR3 DNA: TGCAGTGTTGGACCGCCGTCTGGCCCCACAAAAGTCCTTGAATACTATGGCTACACCTTC
clone size: NA; J gene: TRBJ2-2; D gene: NA; V gene: TRBV10-3; CDR3 protein: CAISESRQGPGELFF; CDR3 DNA: TGTGCCATCAGTGAGTCGAGGCAGGGGCCCGGGGAGCTGTTTTTT